These T cell receptor beta chains were read from a single sample in a study of prognosis after radiotherapy for stage I lung cancer. Each CDR3 protein is one row after TCRdb ran MiXCR on the multiplex PCR reads. The sample lists 51,000 or so distinct CDR3 sequences, around a third occurring once. The sample here was PBMCs, taken before or after stereotactic body radiation therapy (not recorded which). These receptors came from a donor at least 50 years old with non-small cell lung cancer. Each CDR3 is given with its conserved first and last residue. Each record gives: D gene, clone size, V gene, J gene, CDR3 DNA, CDR3 protein. The D gene is left open where the match is weak. Only some rows state a clone size, as once, few, many or a class for expanded clones.

d_call: NA
clone_size: NA
v_call: TRBV3-2
j_call: TRBJ2-7
cdr3_nt: TGTGCCAGCATCCAACACGCACCCGGGACGGAGGCAGGCCAGCAGTACTTC
cdr3_aa: CASIQHAPGTEAGQQYF

d_call: NA
clone_size: NA
v_call: TRBV20-1
j_call: TRBJ1-2
cdr3_nt: TGCAGTGCTAGCGCCCCTGAGGGCTACACCTTC
cdr3_aa: CSASAPEGYTF

d_call: NA
clone_size: many
v_call: TRBV7-9
j_call: TRBJ2-3
cdr3_nt: TGTGCCAGCAGCTTAGGGGCCGGAACAGATACGCAGTATTTT
cdr3_aa: CASSLGAGTDTQYF

d_call: NA
clone_size: many
v_call: TRBV29-1
j_call: TRBJ2-7
cdr3_nt: TGCAGCATCCTCTTAGGGGGGACCTACGAGCAGTACTTC
cdr3_aa: CSILLGGTYEQYF

d_call: NA
clone_size: few
v_call: TRBV2
j_call: TRBJ2-4
cdr3_nt: TGTGCCAGCAGTAACCCGGGGGAGCGCAACATTCAGTACTTC
cdr3_aa: CASSNPGERNIQYF

d_call: NA
clone_size: NA
v_call: TRBV7-2
j_call: TRBJ2-5
cdr3_nt: TGTGCCAGCAGCTTAGCTCCGCAGGGAGATGGGACCCAGTACTTC
cdr3_aa: CASSLAPQGDGTQYF

d_call: NA
clone_size: many
v_call: TRBV5-1
j_call: TRBJ2-2
cdr3_nt: TGCGCCAGCGCCGGGGGGACACCAGGTTACACCGGGGAGCTGTTTTTT
cdr3_aa: CASAGGTPGYTGELFF

d_call: NA
clone_size: NA
v_call: TRBV6-5
j_call: TRBJ1-2
cdr3_nt: TGTGCCAGCAGTGAACGCACTAACTATGGCTACACCTTC
cdr3_aa: CASSERTNYGYTF

d_call: TRBD2
clone_size: many
v_call: TRBV7-3
j_call: TRBJ2-3
cdr3_nt: TGTGCCAGCAGCCGGACTAGCGACACAGATACGCAGTATTTT
cdr3_aa: CASSRTSDTDTQYF

d_call: NA
clone_size: NA
v_call: TRBV5-1
j_call: TRBJ1-1
cdr3_nt: TGTGCCAGCAGATTCGGACAGTTGAACACTGAAGATTTCTTT
cdr3_aa: CASRFGQLNTEDFF

d_call: TRBD1
clone_size: NA
v_call: TRBV20-1
j_call: TRBJ1-1
cdr3_nt: TGCAGTGCTAGAGGGCCGGCCACAGGGGAAACTGAAGCTTTCTTT
cdr3_aa: CSARGPATGETEAFF

d_call: NA
clone_size: many
v_call: TRBV4-3
j_call: TRBJ2-1
cdr3_nt: TGCGCCAGCAGCCAAGGATATAGCGGCTCCTACAATGAGCAGTTCTTC
cdr3_aa: CASSQGYSGSYNEQFF

d_call: NA
clone_size: many
v_call: TRBV18
j_call: TRBJ2-7
cdr3_nt: TGTGCCAGCTCACCGGACGGTTCAGGGAGAGAGCAGTACTTC
cdr3_aa: CASSPDGSGREQYF

d_call: NA
clone_size: many
v_call: TRBV28
j_call: TRBJ2-1
cdr3_nt: TGTGCCAGCAGTCGCGGGCCCGGGGAGCAGTTCTTC
cdr3_aa: CASSRGPGEQFF

d_call: NA
clone_size: many
v_call: TRBV10-3
j_call: TRBJ2-3
cdr3_nt: TGTGCCATCAGTGAGGGACAAGTCGCTAGCACAGATACGCAGTATTTT
cdr3_aa: CAISEGQVASTDTQYF

d_call: NA
clone_size: NA
v_call: TRBV27
j_call: TRBJ2-7
cdr3_nt: TGTGCCAGCAGCCGTGACATGGGGCCCACCGACCCCTACGAGCAGTACTTC
cdr3_aa: CASSRDMGPTDPYEQYF

d_call: NA
clone_size: many
v_call: TRBV18
j_call: TRBJ1-2
cdr3_nt: TGTGCCAGCTCACCGGCAGGGGACTATGGCTACACCTTC
cdr3_aa: CASSPAGDYGYTF

d_call: NA
clone_size: many
v_call: TRBV11-2
j_call: TRBJ2-2
cdr3_nt: TGTGCCAGCAGCTTAGGGGTAGCGGAGATCGGGGAGCTGTTTTTT
cdr3_aa: CASSLGVAEIGELFF

d_call: NA
clone_size: many
v_call: TRBV7-8
j_call: TRBJ1-2
cdr3_nt: TGTGCCAGCAGCTTAGGGCCAGGAGCTTATGGCTACACCTTC
cdr3_aa: CASSLGPGAYGYTF

d_call: TRBD1
clone_size: NA
v_call: TRBV20-1
j_call: TRBJ2-6
cdr3_nt: TGCAGTGCTAGAACAGGGGCCGGGGCCAACGTCCTGACTTTC
cdr3_aa: CSARTGAGANVLTF

d_call: NA
clone_size: many
v_call: TRBV30
j_call: TRBJ2-1
cdr3_nt: TGTGCCTGGAGAAGACTAATGACAGGAACCTACAATGAGCAGTTCTTC
cdr3_aa: CAWRRLMTGTYNEQFF

d_call: NA
clone_size: many
v_call: TRBV28
j_call: TRBJ2-6
cdr3_nt: TGTGCCAGCACTTCAGGGGCTGGGGCCAACGTCCTGACTTTC
cdr3_aa: CASTSGAGANVLTF

d_call: NA
clone_size: many
v_call: TRBV6-4
j_call: TRBJ2-3
cdr3_nt: TGTGCCAGCAGTCCGAGGGGCCCCGAAGATACGCAGTATTTT
cdr3_aa: CASSPRGPEDTQYF

d_call: TRBD2
clone_size: many
v_call: TRBV11-3
j_call: TRBJ2-7
cdr3_nt: TGTGCCAGCAGCCGGACTAGCGGGTCCTACGAGCAGTACTTC
cdr3_aa: CASSRTSGSYEQYF

d_call: TRBD1
clone_size: many
v_call: TRBV28
j_call: TRBJ1-5
cdr3_nt: TGTGCCAGCAGTTCTAACACAGGGGGGGATCAGCCCCAGCATTTT
cdr3_aa: CASSSNTGGDQPQHF

d_call: TRBD2
clone_size: many
v_call: TRBV11-2
j_call: TRBJ2-6
cdr3_nt: TGTGCCAGCAGCTCCCTAGCGGGGGTAGGCGTCCTGACTTTC
cdr3_aa: CASSSLAGVGVLTF

d_call: TRBD1
clone_size: many
v_call: TRBV2
j_call: TRBJ1-5
cdr3_nt: TGTGCCAGCAGTTTAATCGGGACAGCGAATCAGCCCCAGCATTTT
cdr3_aa: CASSLIGTANQPQHF

d_call: NA
clone_size: many
v_call: TRBV30
j_call: TRBJ1-5
cdr3_nt: TGTGCCTGGATTCTCCGGGACAGCAATCAGCCCCAGCATTTT
cdr3_aa: CAWILRDSNQPQHF

d_call: NA
clone_size: many
v_call: TRBV4-2
j_call: TRBJ1-2
cdr3_nt: TGTGCCAGCAGCCAAGATGTGGGGCAGCGGAGGAACTATGGCTACACCTTC
cdr3_aa: CASSQDVGQRRNYGYTF

d_call: TRBD2
clone_size: NA
v_call: TRBV5-1
j_call: TRBJ2-7
cdr3_nt: TGCGCCAGCAGCTTGGCCTCACCGGACATGGGGGGGTACGAGCAGTACTTC
cdr3_aa: CASSLASPDMGGYEQYF

d_call: TRBD2
clone_size: many
v_call: TRBV6-5
j_call: TRBJ2-1
cdr3_nt: TGTGCCAGCAGTTACCGCCCAGCGGGAGGAAATGAGCAGTTCTTC
cdr3_aa: CASSYRPAGGNEQFF

d_call: NA
clone_size: many
v_call: TRBV12-3/TRBV12-4
j_call: TRBJ1-6
cdr3_nt: TGTGCCAGCAGTTTCCAGGTCACTAATTCACCCCTCCACTTT
cdr3_aa: CASSFQVTNSPLHF

d_call: NA
clone_size: many
v_call: TRBV5-6
j_call: TRBJ1-5
cdr3_nt: TGTGCCAGCAGCCTACAGAATTCGGGCAATCAGCCCCAGCATTTT
cdr3_aa: CASSLQNSGNQPQHF

d_call: TRBD2
clone_size: few
v_call: TRBV11-2
j_call: TRBJ2-1
cdr3_nt: TGTGCCAGCAGCTCCTCCCGCTCGGGGGGTGAGCAGTTCTTC
cdr3_aa: CASSSSRSGGEQFF

d_call: TRBD1
clone_size: many
v_call: TRBV5-1
j_call: TRBJ1-2
cdr3_nt: TGCGCCAGCAGCCTAGGGACAGGCGCTAACTATGGCTACACCTTC
cdr3_aa: CASSLGTGANYGYTF

d_call: NA
clone_size: NA
v_call: TRBV5-1
j_call: TRBJ2-2
cdr3_nt: TGCGCCAGCAGCTTGCTGGCGTCGACTAACACCGGGGAGCTGTTTTTT
cdr3_aa: CASSLLASTNTGELFF

d_call: NA
clone_size: many
v_call: TRBV7-9
j_call: TRBJ2-2
cdr3_nt: TGTGCCAGCAGGGACGTCACCGGGGAGCTGTTTTTT
cdr3_aa: CASRDVTGELFF

d_call: TRBD1
clone_size: many
v_call: TRBV7-9
j_call: TRBJ2-5
cdr3_nt: TGTGCCAGCAGCTACAGGGGTGCAGAGACCCAGTACTTC
cdr3_aa: CASSYRGAETQYF

d_call: TRBD2
clone_size: NA
v_call: TRBV13
j_call: TRBJ2-7
cdr3_nt: TGTGCCAGCAGCTCCTCAGGAGCGGGAGTGAGGGAGCAGTACTTC
cdr3_aa: CASSSSGAGVREQYF

d_call: NA
clone_size: NA
v_call: TRBV11-3
j_call: TRBJ1-2
cdr3_nt: TGTGCCAGCAGCCCTATGGACGCAGGTTTTTGTGGCTACACCTTC
cdr3_aa: CASSPMDAGFCGYTF

d_call: TRBD1
clone_size: many
v_call: TRBV12-3/TRBV12-4
j_call: TRBJ1-1
cdr3_nt: TGTGCCAGCCGAGATAACAGGGGGCAGGCTGAAGCTTTCTTT
cdr3_aa: CASRDNRGQAEAFF

d_call: NA
clone_size: NA
v_call: TRBV2
j_call: TRBJ1-5
cdr3_nt: TGTGCCAGAAAGAGGGATAGCAATCAGCACCAGCATTTT
cdr3_aa: CARKRDSNQHQHF

d_call: NA
clone_size: many
v_call: TRBV5-5
j_call: TRBJ2-3
cdr3_nt: TGTGCCAGCACGGAGGAGGAGAGAGTGGGAGATACGCAGTATTTT
cdr3_aa: CASTEEERVGDTQYF

d_call: TRBD1
clone_size: NA
v_call: TRBV7-6
j_call: TRBJ2-7
cdr3_nt: TGTGCCAGCAGCCTATGGGACAGGGGCTACGAGCAGTACTTC
cdr3_aa: CASSLWDRGYEQYF

d_call: NA
clone_size: many
v_call: TRBV7-2
j_call: TRBJ2-1
cdr3_nt: TGTGCCAGCAGCTTACTAGGAGGCAATGAGCAGTTCTTC
cdr3_aa: CASSLLGGNEQFF

d_call: NA
clone_size: many
v_call: TRBV30
j_call: TRBJ1-3
cdr3_nt: TGTGCCTGGGCCTATGGGGGTTCAGGAAACACCATATATTTT
cdr3_aa: CAWAYGGSGNTIYF

d_call: NA
clone_size: many
v_call: TRBV11-2
j_call: TRBJ2-7
cdr3_nt: TGTGCCAGCAGCCCGACAGGTCAAACCTACGGGCAGTACTTC
cdr3_aa: CASSPTGQTYGQYF

d_call: NA
clone_size: few
v_call: TRBV27
j_call: TRBJ2-2
cdr3_nt: TGTGCCAGCGAGGACCAGAACACCGGGGAGCTGTTTTTT
cdr3_aa: CASEDQNTGELFF